The 13 T cell receptor beta chains below were found in one sample sequenced in a study of identifying expanded T cells in peripheral blood. Only in-frame clones appear in the TCRdb table, and some are missing; sequencing was by immunoSEQ multiplex PCR. The sample consists of some 81,000 clones, approximately 84% of them appearing once. The sample consisted of blood. The source of these receptors is a person between 18 and 69 years old in good health.

V is TRBV7-3 and J is TRBJ2-7; the match to TRBD2 covers 13 bases. The CDR3 runs to 15 residues. Germline V CDR1 and CDR2: SGHTA, FQGTGA. With V trimmed by 5 bases and J by 2 bases, 3 bases remained unmatched. CDR3 sequence reads: CASSLGLAGTYEQYF. The CDR3 DNA sequence: TGTGCCAGCAGCCTGGGACTAGCGGGGACCTACGAGCAGTACTTC. Full variable domain (rest looked up from reference TRBV7-3 and TRBJ2-7): GAGVSQTPSNKVTEKGKYVELRCDPISGHTALYWYRQSLGQGPEFLIYFQGTGAADDSGLPNDRFFAVRPEGSVSTLKIQRTERGDSAVYLCASSLGLAGTYEQYFGPGTRLTVT.

The chain couples TRBV28 to TRBJ2-7; 7 bases fit TRBD1. The J segment lost 2 bases and the V segment lost 6 bases, leaving 7 bases of the junction unmatched. Per the germline V gene, CDR1 is MDHEN and CDR2 is SYDVKM. The CDR3 is 14 amino acids. CDR3 DNA: TGTGCCAGCAGACTGCGGACAGGCACCTACGAGCAGTACTTC. This sequence encodes CASRLRTGTYEQYF.

The DNA of the CDR3 is TGTGCCAGCATCGTAGCGGGAGGAGATACAGATACGCAGTATTTT. This encodes CASIVAGGDTDTQYF. The rearrangement joins TRBV7-2 to TRBJ2-3; 10 bases are a match to TRBD2. V was clipped by 7 bases and J by 3 bases; unmatched bases: 7. Germline V gene data show CDR1 as SGHTA and CDR2 as FQGNSA. This CDR3 comprises 15 residues. The entire variable domain, with the rest obtained from reference TRBV7-2 and TRBJ2-3, is as follows: GAGVSQSPSNKVTEKGKDVELRCDPISGHTALYWYRQSLGQGLEFLIYFQGNSAPDKSGLPSDRFSAERTGGSVSTLTIQRTQQEDSAVYLCASIVAGGDTDTQYFGPGTRLTVL.

The chain carries TRBV5-1 and TRBJ2-7; maybe TRBD2 (7 bases). Germline CDR1 reads SGHRS; CDR2 reads YFSETQ. The CDR3 is 19 residues long. V shed 4 bases and J shed 2 bases, with 28 bases lying between them. The chain's CDR3 is CASSQAGHLTSYLTYEQYF. The CDR3 DNA is TGCGCCAGCAGCCAAGCGGGACACCTGACTAGTTACTTGACCTACGAGCAGTACTTC. Complete variable domain (other parts from reference TRBV5-1 and TRBJ2-7): KAGVTQTPRYLIKTRGQQVTLSCSPISGHRSVSWYQQTPGQGLQFLFEYFSETQRNKGNFPGRFSGRQFSNSRSEMNVSTLELGDSALYLCASSQAGHLTSYLTYEQYFGPGTRLTVT.

The chain employs TRBV7-2 and TRBJ1-4; D is perhaps TRBD1 (5 bases). V was pared by 4 bases and J by 4 bases, with 16 bases between. The CDR3 runs 16 residues. The germline V gene has CDR1 SGHTA and CDR2 FQGNSA. The CDR3 sequence: CASSSSRQRGNEKLFF. CDR3 sequence (DNA): TGTGCCAGCAGCTCTTCACGGCAGAGGGGTAATGAAAAACTGTTTTTT.

This clone was counted between two and nine times. The chain recombines TRBV28 with TRBJ1-2; possible D gene TRBD1, 5 bases. This CDR3 spans 14 amino acids. Germline loops: CDR1 MDHEN, CDR2 SYDVKM. Trimming pared 6 bases from V and 7 bases from J, leaving 18 bases between. The chain's CDR3 is CASSRQFLAGGYTF. The CDR3 DNA reads as TGTGCCAGCAGCCGACAGTTCCTCGCGGGTGGCTACACCTTC.

V usage is TRBV28 and J usage is TRBJ1-2; D is unclear. V lost 3 bases to trimming and J lost 6 bases, with 17 bases between them. This CDR3 region has 15 residues. CDR1 and CDR2 (germline): MDHEN, SYDVKM. The CDR3 DNA reads TGTGCCAGCAGTTTCCGTGTGGCGAATCTAGATGGCTACACCTTC. This gives the protein CASSFRVANLDGYTF.

The rearrangement joins TRBV7-9 to TRBJ1-2; no clear D gene. The germline V and J ends were trimmed by 2 bases and 0 bases, with 13 bases remaining between them. This CDR3 has 16 amino acids. Germline CDR1 is SEHNR and CDR2 is FQNEAQ (reference sequence). Here the CDR3 reads CASSLSLAHSNYGYTF. As DNA, the CDR3 is TGTGCCAGCAGCTTATCACTGGCACACTCTAACTATGGCTACACCTTC.

The J gene is TRBJ2-4, the V gene TRBV5-1, with D unresolved. V was shortened by 1 base and J by 1 base, with 12 bases between the two germline ends. Germline V gene data show CDR1 as SGHRS and CDR2 as YFSETQ. This CDR3 has 16 residues. The CDR3 spells CASSLIGNQAKNIQYF. DNA of the CDR3: TGCGCCAGCAGCTTGATCGGTAACCAGGCCAAAAACATTCAGTACTTC.

This chain uses TRBV29-1 with TRBJ2-7, with D perhaps assigned TRBD1 or TRBD2 (5 bases each). Germline V gene data show CDR1 as SQVTM and CDR2 as ANQGSEA. V was cut by 5 bases and J by 5 bases, with 10 bases left in between. This CDR3 region has 11 residues. The CDR3 DNA sequence: TGCAGCGTTTCTGGGGGACACGAGCAGTACTTC. Its translation: CSVSGGHEQYF.

The count of this clone is one. The chain recombines TRBV9 with TRBJ1-1; D is perhaps TRBD1 (6 bases). Trimming removed 4 bases from V and 11 bases from J, with 18 bases in between. The CDR3 is made up of 13 amino acids. Per germline, CDR1 SGDLS and CDR2 YYNGEE. CDR3 protein: CASSPRGAGGAFF. As DNA, the CDR3 is TGTGCCAGCAGCCCGCGGGGGGCCGGGGGGGCTTTCTTT.

The chain recombines TRBV9 with TRBJ2-5; 7 bases are a match to TRBD1. Germline trimming cut 4 bases from V and 3 bases from J; bases unmatched to any gene: 6. Germline lookup yields CDR1 SGDLS and CDR2 YYNGEE. This CDR3 contains 14 residues. CDR3 in amino acids: CASSYRDSEETQYF. The CDR3 DNA is TGTGCCAGCAGCTACCGGGACAGCGAAGAGACCCAGTACTTC. Full variable domain (rest looked up from reference TRBV9 and TRBJ2-5): DSGVTQTPKHLITATGQRVTLRCSPRSGDLSVYWYQQSLDQGLQFLIQYYNGEERAKGNILERFSAQQFPDLHSELNLSSLELGDSALYFCASSYRDSEETQYFGPGTRLLVL.

This clone was picked up a small number of times. The chain couples TRBV9 to TRBJ1-1; D gene unclear. This CDR3 region has 14 residues. Trimming left V 0 bases short and J 1 base short, with 7 bases between. The germline V gene encodes CDR1 SGDLS and CDR2 YYNGEE. Here the CDR3 reads CASSVGPTNTEAFF. The CDR3 DNA reads as TGTGCCAGCAGCGTAGGTCCTACGAACACTGAAGCTTTCTTT.